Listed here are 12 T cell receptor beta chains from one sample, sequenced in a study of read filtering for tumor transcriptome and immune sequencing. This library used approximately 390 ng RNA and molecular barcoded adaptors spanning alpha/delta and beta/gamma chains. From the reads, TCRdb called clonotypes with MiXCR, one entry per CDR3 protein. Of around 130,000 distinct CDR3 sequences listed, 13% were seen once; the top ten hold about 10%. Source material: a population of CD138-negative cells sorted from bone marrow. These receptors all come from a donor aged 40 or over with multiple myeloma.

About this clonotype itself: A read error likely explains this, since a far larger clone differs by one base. The CDR3 DNA is TGTGCCAGCAGCCCGGACAAGCCCATGTGGGCCAAGCAGTACTTC. Residues: CASSPDKPMWAKQYF. The chain links TRBV6-9 to TRBJ2-7; TRBD1 is a possible D gene (5 bases). Trimming cost V 6 bases and J 8 bases, with 23 bases left between them. The CDR3 sequence is 15 residues long. Germline V CDR1 and CDR2: MNHGY, SVAAGI.

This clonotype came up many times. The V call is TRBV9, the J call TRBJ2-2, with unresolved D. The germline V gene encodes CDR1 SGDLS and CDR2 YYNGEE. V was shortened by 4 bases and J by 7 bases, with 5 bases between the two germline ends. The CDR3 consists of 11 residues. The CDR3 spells CASSRFGELFF. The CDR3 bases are TGTGCCAGCAGCCGATTCGGGGAGCTGTTTTTT. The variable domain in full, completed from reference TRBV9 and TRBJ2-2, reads DSGVTQTPKHLITATGQRVTLRCSPRSGDLSVYWYQQSLDQGLQFLIQYYNGEERAKGNILERFSAQQFPDLHSELNLSSLELGDSALYFCASSRFGELFFGEGSRLTVL.

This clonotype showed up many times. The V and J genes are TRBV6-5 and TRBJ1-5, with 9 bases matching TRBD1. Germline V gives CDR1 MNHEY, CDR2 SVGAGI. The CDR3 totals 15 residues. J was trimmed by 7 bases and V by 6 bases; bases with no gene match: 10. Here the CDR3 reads CASSVGQGIGQPQHF. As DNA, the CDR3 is TGTGCCAGCAGCGTAGGACAGGGGATCGGCCAGCCCCAGCATTTT.

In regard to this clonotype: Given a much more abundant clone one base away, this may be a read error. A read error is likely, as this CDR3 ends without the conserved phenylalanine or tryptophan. CDR3 loop: CSVKQGGQETQYS. DNA for the CDR3: TGCAGCGTCAAACAGGGAGGCCAAGAGACCCAGTACTCC. The genes are TRBV29-1 and TRBJ2-5; either TRBD1 or TRBD2 may fit D (6 bases each). The germline V gene encodes CDR1 SQVTM and CDR2 ANQGSEA. Trimming took 6 bases from V and 1 from J, leaving 12 bases between them. The CDR3 extends over 13 amino acids.

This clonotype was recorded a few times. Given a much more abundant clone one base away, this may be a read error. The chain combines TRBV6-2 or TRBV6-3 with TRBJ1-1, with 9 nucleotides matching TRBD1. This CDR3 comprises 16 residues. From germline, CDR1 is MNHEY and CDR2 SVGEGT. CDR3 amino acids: CASSPGTGLMNTGAFF. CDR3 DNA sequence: TGTGCCAGCAGCCCCGGGACAGGGCTCATGAACACTGGAGCTTTCTTT.

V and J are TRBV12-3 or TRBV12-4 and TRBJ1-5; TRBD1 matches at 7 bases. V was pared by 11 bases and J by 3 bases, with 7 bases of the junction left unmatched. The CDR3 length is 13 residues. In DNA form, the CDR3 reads TGTGCCGGCAAGACAGGGAACAATCAGCCCCAGCATTTT. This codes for CAGKTGNNQPQHF.

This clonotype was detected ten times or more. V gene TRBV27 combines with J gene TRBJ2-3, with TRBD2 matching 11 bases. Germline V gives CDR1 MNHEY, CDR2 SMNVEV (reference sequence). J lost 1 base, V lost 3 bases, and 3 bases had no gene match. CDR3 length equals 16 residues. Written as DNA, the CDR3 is TGTGCCAGCAGTTTTCTGACTAGCGGGGGCACAGATACGCAGTATTTT. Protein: CASSFLTSGGTDTQYF.

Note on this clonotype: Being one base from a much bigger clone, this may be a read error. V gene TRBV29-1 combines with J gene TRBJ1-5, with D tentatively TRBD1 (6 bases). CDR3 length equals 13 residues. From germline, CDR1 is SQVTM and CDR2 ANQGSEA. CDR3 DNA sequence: TGCAGCGTTAGGGGAGGGGACAATCAGCCCCGGCATTTT. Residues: CSVRGGDNQPRHF.

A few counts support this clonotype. The CDR3 is CASSLGAASDGYEQYF. Written as DNA, the CDR3 is TGCGCCAGCAGCTTGGGGGCAGCCAGCGACGGCTACGAGCAGTACTTC. V usage is TRBV5-1 and J usage is TRBJ2-7; D unresolved. Per the germline V gene, CDR1 is SGHRS and CDR2 is YFSETQ. V was pared by 0 bases and J by 3 bases, with 16 bases between. This CDR3 contains 16 residues. Combining the CDR3 with reference TRBV5-1 and TRBJ2-7 gives the whole variable domain KAGVTQTPRYLIKTRGQQVTLSCSPISGHRSVSWYQQTPGQGLQFLFEYFSETQRNKGNFPGRFSGRQFSNSRSEMNVSTLELGDSALYLCASSLGAASDGYEQYFGPGTRLTVT.

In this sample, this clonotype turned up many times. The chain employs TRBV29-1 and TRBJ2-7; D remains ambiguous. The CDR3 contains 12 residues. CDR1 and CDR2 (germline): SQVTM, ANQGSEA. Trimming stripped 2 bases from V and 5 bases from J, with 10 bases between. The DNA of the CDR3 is TGCAGCGTTGAATCCCAAGGCCACGAGCAGTACTTC. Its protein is CSVESQGHEQYF.

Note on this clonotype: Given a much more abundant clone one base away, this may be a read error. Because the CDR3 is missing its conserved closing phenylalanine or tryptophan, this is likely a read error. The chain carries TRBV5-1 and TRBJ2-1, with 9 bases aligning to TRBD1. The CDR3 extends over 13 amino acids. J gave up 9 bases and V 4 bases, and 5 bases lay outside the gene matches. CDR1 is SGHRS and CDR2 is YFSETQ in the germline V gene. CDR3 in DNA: TGCGCCAGCAGCCCCACAGGGGGCCGTGAGCAGTTCTCC. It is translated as CASSPTGGREQFS.

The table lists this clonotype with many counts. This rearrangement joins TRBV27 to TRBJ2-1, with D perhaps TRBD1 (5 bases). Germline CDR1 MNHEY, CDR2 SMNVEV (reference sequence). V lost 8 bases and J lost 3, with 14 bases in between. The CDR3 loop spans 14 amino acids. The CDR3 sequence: CASPPSTGYNEQFF. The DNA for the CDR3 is TGTGCCAGCCCCCCCTCCACAGGCTACAATGAGCAGTTCTTC.